The clone carrying this TCR beta chain was detected once. Expressed TCRB transcripts were sequenced after all isolated RNA was converted to cDNA. Clones were read by immunoSEQ multiplex PCR, and TCRdb kept only the in-frame ones, dropping some. The repertoire consists of about 620,000 clones, with 15% occurring once and the leading ten covering around 0.1%. These data belong to a study of beta chain features in type 1 diabetes. Overall study: Patients did not differ from healthy donors in age, gender or cell yield.

Germline V gene data show CDR1 as SEHNR and CDR2 as FQNEAQ (reference sequence). There are 17 residues in the CDR3. Trimming at V came to 6 bases and at J to 8 bases, leaving 14 bases not matched to a gene. This TCR was sampled from a man younger than 35 in good health. The specimen sequenced was naive CD4+ T cells from blood. The chain recombines TRBV7-9 with TRBJ2-3; 13 bases align to TRBD2. The CDR3 bases are TGTGCCAGCAGTTTCATTGGACTAGCGGGAGAAGGACGTACGCAGTATTTT. It specifies CASSFIGLAGEGRTQYF.